Listed below are T cell receptor beta chains from one sample, sequenced in a study of blood T cells in healthy people across ages. MiXCR, run by TCRdb on the 5' RACE reads, gives a single entry per CDR3 protein. The sample records about 1.7 million distinct CDR3 sequences, 28% being singletons. Specimen: blood. Receptor source: a woman in her 30s in good health. Both conserved end residues are part of each CDR3. The D gene is left open where the match is weak. Size is stated for part of the rows, as once, few or many counts, or as a class when the clone is expanded.

D,V,J,size,CDR3,DNA
-,TRBV28,TRBJ1-1,-,CASKLSQVNTEAFF,TGTGCCAGCAAGTTATCACAGGTCAACACTGAAGCCTTCTTT
TRBD1,TRBV9,TRBJ1-1,-,CASSPPGVRGDTEAFF,TGTGCCAGCAGCCCCCCCGGGGTCAGGGGGGACACTGAAGCTTTCTTT
-,TRBV7-9,TRBJ1-2,-,CASSLDRGGGHTF,TGTGCCAGCAGCCTTGACAGAGGGGGGGGTCACACCTTC
TRBD1,TRBV29-1,TRBJ1-2,many,CSVGSGTVGYTF,TGCAGCGTTGGTTCCGGGACAGTCGGTTACACCTTC
-,TRBV10-2,TRBJ1-4,many,CASVEGAATNEKLFF,TGCGCCAGCGTGGAAGGCGCTGCAACTAATGAAAAACTGTTTTTT
-,TRBV7-2,TRBJ1-1,-,CASSLAGTRMNTEAFF,TGTGCCAGCAGCTTAGCAGGGACCCGAATGAACACTGAAGCTTTCTTT
-,TRBV12-3/TRBV12-4,TRBJ2-3,-,CASSFGGGGDTQYF,TGTGCCAGCAGCTTTGGAGGGGGGGGGGATACGCAGTATTTT
-,TRBV6-5,TRBJ2-7,few,CASSYSSLGGHEQYF,TGTGCCAGCAGTTACTCGAGCCTAGGTGGCCACGAGCAGTACTTC
-,TRBV25-1,TRBJ2-4,few,CASRDRNGGDIQYF,TGTGCCAGCAGGGATCGTAACGGAGGGGACATTCAGTACTTC
-,TRBV20-1,TRBJ2-1,few,CSARDSGSSYNEQFF,TGCAGTGCTAGAGATAGTGGAAGCTCCTACAATGAGCAGTTCTTC
TRBD2,TRBV5-1,TRBJ2-3,few,CASSLRGSGVTDTQYF,TGCGCCAGCAGCCTCCGGGGCAGCGGGGTCACAGATACGCAGTATTTT
TRBD2,TRBV12-3/TRBV12-4,TRBJ2-5,many,CASTAGGQETQYF,TGTGCCAGCACGGCGGGGGGTCAAGAGACCCAGTACTTC
-,TRBV30,TRBJ1-2,-,CACSQLPGIHYGYTF,TGTGCCTGTAGCCAACTACCCGGAATCCACTATGGCTACACCTTC
-,TRBV29-1,TRBJ2-1,-,CSVEARVNEQFF,TGCAGCGTTGAAGCTCGGGTGAATGAGCAGTTCTTC
TRBD2,TRBV11-2,TRBJ2-1,once,CASSLLPGLAGGDEQFF,TGTGCCAGCAGCTTACTCCCCGGACTAGCGGGAGGCGATGAGCAGTTCTTC
TRBD1,TRBV28,TRBJ2-7,few,CANKLTGEAYEQYF,TGTGCCAACAAGCTGACAGGGGAAGCCTACGAGCAGTACTTC
TRBD2,TRBV7-9,TRBJ2-7,few,CASSQALAGAGQYF,TGTGCCAGCAGCCAGGCACTAGCGGGAGCAGGGCAGTACTTC
-,TRBV29-1,TRBJ1-1,few,CSVPGQTNTEAFF,TGCAGCGTCCCCGGACAGACGAACACTGAAGCTTTCTTT
-,TRBV9,TRBJ1-1,once,CASSSLDRSSEAFF,TGTGCCAGCAGTAGCCTCGACAGGAGCTCTGAAGCTTTCTTT
TRBD1,TRBV6-2/TRBV6-3,TRBJ1-1,-,CASSVPGGAWNTEAFF,TGTGCCAGCAGTGTCCCAGGGGGGGCATGGAACACTGAAGCTTTCTTT
-,TRBV5-1,TRBJ2-6,-,CASSLYARMSASANVLTF,TGCGCCAGCAGCTTGTATGCAAGGATGAGTGCTTCGGCCAACGTCCTGACTTTC
TRBD1,TRBV5-6,TRBJ2-7,-,CASSLPTGTGQYEQYF,TGTGCCAGCAGCTTACCTACCGGGACAGGGCAATACGAGCAGTACTTC
-,TRBV6-1,TRBJ1-6,-,CATAEGWNSPLHF,TGTGCCACCGCGGAGGGGTGGAATTCACCCCTCCACTTT
-,TRBV5-1,TRBJ1-1,-,CASSPYQGNTEAFF,TGCGCCAGCAGCCCTTACCAAGGAAACACTGAAGCTTTCTTT
-,TRBV7-2,TRBJ1-2,many,CASSLQGGGGYTF,TGTGCCAGCAGCTTGCAGGGAGGGGGTGGCTACACCTTC
TRBD2,TRBV20-1,TRBJ2-1,few,CSARDHSGSSVEQFF,TGCAGTGCTAGAGATCACAGCGGGAGCTCGGTTGAGCAGTTCTTC
TRBD2,TRBV5-1,TRBJ2-1,-,CASSSGLAGGLGNEQFF,TGCGCCAGCAGCTCCGGACTAGCGGGAGGGTTGGGCAATGAGCAGTTCTTC
-,TRBV7-2,TRBJ1-6,-,CASSFGRSNSPPHF,TGTGCCAGCAGCTTTGGGCGCTCTAATTCACCCCCCCACTTT
TRBD2,TRBV27,TRBJ2-1,many,CASSPGLAGIMSTNNEQFF,TGTGCCAGCAGTCCAGGACTAGCGGGGATTATGTCCACAAACAATGAGCAGTTCTTC
TRBD1,TRBV9,TRBJ1-2,few,CASSGDRVFLGYGYTF,TGTGCCAGCAGCGGGGACAGGGTGTTTTTAGGCTATGGCTACACCTTC
TRBD2,TRBV7-2,TRBJ2-7,-,CASSPRGARYEQYF,TGTGCCAGCAGCCCGCGGGGGGCGCGCTACGAGCAGTACTTC
-,TRBV10-3,TRBJ2-7,-,CAISESQDSTQQYF,TGTGCCATCAGTGAGTCGCAGGACAGTACTCAGCAGTACTTC
TRBD2,TRBV5-5,TRBJ2-1,many,CASSLGAGIRYNEQFF,TGTGCCAGCAGCTTGGGAGCGGGAATACGGTACAATGAGCAGTTCTTC
-,TRBV12-3/TRBV12-4,TRBJ2-5,few,CASSHTRGVGWETQYF,TGTGCCAGCAGTCACACACGGGGTGTTGGATGGGAGACCCAGTACTTC
-,TRBV12-3/TRBV12-4,TRBJ1-2,few,CASSLAPETGYTF,TGTGCCAGCAGTTTGGCCCCCGAGACGGGCTACACCTTC
-,TRBV5-1,TRBJ2-1,-,CASSTIAGPYNEQFF,TGCGCCAGCAGCACAATCGCGGGGCCCTACAATGAGCAGTTCTTC
-,TRBV9,TRBJ1-2,few,CASSRRTDYGYTF,TGTGCCAGCAGTAGACGGACGGACTATGGCTACACCTTC
TRBD1,TRBV27,TRBJ1-1,-,CASSPGTGVPEAFF,TGTGCCAGCAGTCCCGGGACAGGGGTACCTGAAGCTTTCTTT
-,TRBV29-1,TRBJ2-6,many,CSVVLGDSGANVLTF,TGCAGCGTTGTTTTAGGGGACTCTGGGGCCAACGTCCTGACTTTC
TRBD1,TRBV25-1,TRBJ1-2,-,CATSGQGINYGYTF,TGTGCCACCTCGGGACAGGGAATCAACTATGGCTACACCTTC
-,TRBV5-1,TRBJ2-5,-,CASSVHQETQYF,TGCGCCAGCAGCGTGCACCAAGAGACCCAGTACTTC
-,TRBV4-1,TRBJ2-3,-,CASSAGSTPDTQYF,TGCGCCAGCAGCGCTGGGAGTACGCCAGATACGCAGTATTTT
-,TRBV10-3,TRBJ2-7,-,CAIRQTKGQYEQYF,TGTGCCATCAGACAGACGAAAGGGCAGTACGAGCAGTACTTC
-,TRBV12-3/TRBV12-4,TRBJ2-2,-,CASSFLGGENTGELFF,TGTGCCAGCAGTTTTTTAGGGGGGGAGAACACCGGGGAGCTGTTTTTT
-,TRBV6-1,TRBJ1-2,few,CASSEEPLVTNGYTF,TGTGCCAGCAGTGAAGAACCTTTAGTAACGAATGGCTACACCTTC
TRBD2,TRBV7-6,TRBJ2-5,many,CASSLQISGRETQYF,TGTGCCAGCAGCCTTCAGATTAGCGGGAGGGAGACCCAGTACTTC
TRBD2,TRBV7-2,TRBJ2-1,-,CASSPGGQSYNEQFF,TGTGCCAGCAGCCCGGGGGGGCAGTCCTACAATGAGCAGTTCTTC
TRBD1,TRBV5-1,TRBJ2-7,few,CASMGTGEWNGQYF,TGCGCCAGCATGGGGACAGGTGAATGGAATGGGCAGTACTTC
-,TRBV20-1,TRBJ2-7,-,CSARYRYNEQYF,TGCAGTGCTAGGTACCGCTACAATGAGCAGTACTTC
TRBD1,TRBV4-3,TRBJ2-1,few,CASSQGLPAGTGNEQFF,TGCGCCAGCAGCCAAGGTCTTCCGGCGGGGACAGGGAATGAGCAGTTCTTC
-,TRBV14,TRBJ1-5,-,CASSLSSDQPRHF,TGTGCCAGCAGCCTATCTAGCGATCAGCCCCGGCATTTT
TRBD1,TRBV5-5,TRBJ1-2,-,CASSRDRDLGGGYTF,TGTGCCAGCAGCCGGGACAGGGATTTGGGAGGTGGCTACACCTTC
-,TRBV6-2/TRBV6-3,TRBJ2-7,many,CASSYPTYYEQYF,TGTGCCAGCAGTTACCCGACTTACTACGAGCAGTACTTC
-,TRBV12-3/TRBV12-4,TRBJ1-5,-,CASSLNVQTGYSNQPQHF,TGTGCCAGCAGTCTAAATGTACAGACGGGCTATAGCAATCAGCCCCAGCATTTT
-,TRBV29-1,TRBJ1-2,-,CSATLRSPEDTF,TGCAGCGCAACGCTAAGGTCCCCTGAGGACACCTTC